This entry lists 26 T cell receptor beta chains sequenced from one sample in a study of T cells in Graves' hyperthyroidism and ophthalmopathy. Amplification of TCR beta CDR3 regions used RNA as the template. First-round RT-PCR with HTBI primers amplified the TCR CDR3 region. One entry per CDR3 protein, called by TCRdb with MiXCR from the multiplex PCR reads. The table has around 570,000 distinct CDR3 sequences, just under 20% seen once; the top ten hold over 45%. Material: blood. The receptors here all came from a man aged 35 to 55 with Graves' ophthalmopathy.

This clonotype was counted many times. The chain uses TRBV3-1 and TRBJ1-1; D ambiguous. V shed 0 bases and J shed 4 bases, with 9 bases lying between them. CDR3 length equals 14 residues. Germline V lookup: CDR1 LGHDT, CDR2 YNNKEL (reference sequence). DNA for the CDR3: TGTGCCAGCAGCCAAGATAACACGGCCACTGAAGCTTTCTTT. Protein sequence: CASSQDNTATEAFF.

Only a few counts were recorded for this clonotype. The chain has TRBV4-3 and TRBJ2-7; 8 bases align to TRBD1. The CDR3 length is 15 residues. The ends lost 3 bases at V and 6 bases at J; junction bases unmatched: 10. Germline CDR1 reads LGHNA; CDR2 reads YSLEER. The CDR3 nucleotides are TGCGCCAGCAGCCAGGACAGGGTATCTCAAGGCGAGCAGTACTTC. It is translated as CASSQDRVSQGEQYF.

This clonotype was detected ten times or more. The V and J genes are TRBV5-1 and TRBJ2-2, with 7 bases identical to TRBD1. Looked up from germline, CDR1 is SGHRS and CDR2 is YFSETQ. This CDR3 has 14 amino acids. With V trimmed by 3 bases and J by 4 bases, 3 bases remained unmatched. The CDR3 DNA reads as TGCGCCAGCAGCTCAGACAGGGTCACCGGGGAGCTGTTTTTT. It translates to CASSSDRVTGELFF.

This clonotype has a handful of counts. This chain connects TRBV20-1 to TRBJ1-1; D unclear. Trimming removed 7 bases from V and 0 bases from J, with 9 bases in between. CDR1 is DFQATT and CDR2 is SNEGSKA in the germline V gene (reference sequence). This CDR3 is 12 amino acids long. The CDR3 protein is CSGMGMNTEAFF. Here the CDR3 DNA reads TGCAGTGGAATGGGCATGAACACTGAAGCTTTCTTT.

This clonotype showed up many times. The chain couples TRBV6-2 or TRBV6-3 to TRBJ1-1; unclear D gene. The CDR3 spans 12 residues. The V and J ends lost 0 bases and 6 bases respectively, with 5 bases between them. The V gene's germline CDR1 is MNHEY and CDR2 SVGEGT. CDR3 coding DNA: TGTGCCAGCAGTTACTCCGGGTCTGAAGCTTTCTTT. It translates to CASSYSGSEAFF.

This clonotype was recorded many times. The chain couples TRBV7-2 to TRBJ2-3; D gene unclear. The germline gives CDR1 SGHTA, CDR2 FQGNSA. The CDR3 contains 13 residues. V shed 7 bases and J shed 2 bases, with 10 bases lying between them. The CDR3 region has the DNA TGTGCCAGCACCCTCATCTCCACAGATACGCAGTATTTT. Translation gives CASTLISTDTQYF.

Ten or more counts support this clonotype. The CDR3 loop is CASSHRRGFNTEAFF. In DNA, the CDR3 is TGTGCCAGCAGTCACCGCAGGGGGTTCAACACTGAAGCTTTCTTT. This chain uses TRBV6-1 with TRBJ1-1; 7 nucleotides line up with TRBD1. This CDR3 has 15 amino acids. Germline loops: CDR1 MNHNS, CDR2 SASEGT. Losses at the gene ends were 5 bases for V and 2 bases for J; bases not matched to a gene: 8.

In regard to this clonotype: Since no conserved phenylalanine or tryptophan closes the CDR3, a read error is the likely cause. This sequence joins TRBV7-2 and TRBJ1-5; no reliable D call. Looked up from germline, CDR1 is SGHTA and CDR2 is FQGNSA. This CDR3 has 14 amino acids. The CDR3 loop is CASSQRYSNQPQHL. The CDR3 DNA sequence: TGTGCCAGCAGCCAGAGGTATAGCAATCAACCCCAGCATCTT.

This rearrangement joins TRBV15 to TRBJ1-2, with 8 bases fitting TRBD1. Trimming at V came to 5 bases and at J to 4 bases, leaving 6 bases not matched to a gene. This CDR3 has 14 amino acids. From germline, CDR1 is LNHNV and CDR2 YYDKDF (reference sequence). The CDR3 bases are TGTGCCACCAGCCCAGGGGGCGGCGGCTATGGCTACACCTTC. This codes for CATSPGGGGYGYTF.

This clonotype was seen a few times. V and J are TRBV13 and TRBJ1-1, with D unresolved. Trimming removed 4 bases from V and 4 bases from J, with 13 bases in between. Looked up from germline, CDR1 is PRHDT and CDR2 is FYEKMQ (reference sequence). This CDR3 region has 14 residues. This chain's CDR3 is CASSSLSESTEAFF. The CDR3 DNA reads as TGTGCCAGCAGCTCCTTATCGGAGAGCACTGAAGCTTTCTTT.

V gene TRBV11-2 combines with J gene TRBJ2-2; D not resolved. The V end was cut by 5 bases, the J end by 6 bases, with 13 bases between. The germline gives CDR1 SGHAT, CDR2 FQNNGV. This CDR3 region has 14 residues. The CDR3 region is CASSLIRASGELFF. In nucleotides, the CDR3 is TGTGCCAGCAGCCTGATCCGGGCCTCCGGGGAGCTGTTTTTT.

CDR3 DNA sequence: TGTGCCAGCAGTTCAAAGCGGGCCCCCAATCAGCCCCAGCATTTT. Its translation: CASSSKRAPNQPQHF. The rearrangement links TRBV6-1 to TRBJ1-5; D gene ambiguous. Trimming shortened V by 5 bases and J by 3 bases, and 14 bases separated the two germline ends. Germline values: CDR1 MNHNS, CDR2 SASEGT. This CDR3 has 15 residues.

CDR3 nucleotide sequence: TGTGCCTGGACAATAATGGGTGGCACTGAAGCTTTCTTT. Amino acids: CAWTIMGGTEAFF. The chain combines TRBV30 with TRBJ1-1, with unresolved D. Per germline, CDR1 GTSNPN and CDR2 SVGIG (reference sequence). Trimming pared 4 bases from V and 4 bases from J, leaving 13 bases between. The CDR3 is 13 amino acids.

V and J are TRBV10-3 and TRBJ2-3; 12 positions match TRBD2. The junction had 3 bases not matched to a gene; V was cut back by 2 bases and J by 3 bases. The CDR3 has 16 amino acids. Germline CDR1 reads ENHRY; CDR2 reads SYGVKD. The CDR3 here is CAISEGTSGGTDTQYF. CDR3 DNA: TGTGCCATCAGTGAGGGCACTAGCGGGGGGACAGATACGCAGTATTTT.

In this sample, this clonotype turned up many times. The CDR3 here is CSGSGTSGFYNEQFF. For the CDR3, the DNA is TGCAGCGGTTCCGGGACTAGCGGCTTCTACAATGAGCAGTTCTTC. The chain is built from TRBV29-1 and TRBJ2-1, with TRBD2 matching 11 bases. After removal of 7 bases from V and 3 bases from J, the junction contained 8 bases not matched to a gene. CDR3 length: 15 amino acids. The germline CDR1 and CDR2 sequences are SQVTM and ANQGSEA.

This clonotype was seen repeatedly, ten times or more. J is TRBJ2-6 and V is TRBV7-2; D tentatively reads TRBD1 or TRBD2 (5 bases each). Trimming took off 5 bases at V and 3 bases at J, with 11 bases between the two ends. The CDR3 is 15 amino acids. CDR1 and CDR2 from the germline V gene are SGHTA and FQGNSA. The CDR3 DNA follows: TGTGCCAGCAGCCCCACTGGGGGTGGGGCCAACGTCCTGACTTTC. This codes for CASSPTGGGANVLTF.

The CDR3 here is CASSLSTGQSEAFF. Written as DNA, the CDR3 is TGCGCCAGCAGCTTATCGACAGGCCAGTCTGAAGCTTTCTTT. The rearrangement joins TRBV5-1 to TRBJ1-1, with D possibly matching TRBD1 (6 bases). The CDR3 loop spans 14 amino acids. V lost 2 bases to trimming and J lost 6 bases, with 14 bases between them. Germline V gene sequence: CDR1 SGHRS, CDR2 YFSETQ.

The chain employs TRBV6-1 and TRBJ2-1; D assignment may be TRBD1 or TRBD2 (5 bases each). V was trimmed by 5 bases and J by 0 bases, leaving 11 bases between them. The CDR3 totals 15 residues. Germline assignment: CDR1 MNHNS and CDR2 SASEGT. This CDR3 reads CASSSGDLSYNEQFF. The CDR3 DNA follows: TGTGCCAGCAGTTCCGGGGACCTCTCCTACAATGAGCAGTTCTTC.

The chain uses TRBV20-1 and TRBJ1-6; D perhaps matches TRBD1 (5 bases). Per the germline V gene, CDR1 is DFQATT and CDR2 is SNEGSKA (reference sequence). The CDR3 totals 13 residues. V lost 3 bases and J lost 9, with 12 bases in between. The CDR3 protein is CSASVTVGSPLHF. The CDR3 DNA sequence: TGCAGTGCTAGTGTGACAGTAGGTTCACCCCTCCACTTT.

This clonotype appeared many times. The V call is TRBV3-1, the J call TRBJ2-1, with 7 bases that match TRBD2. Per germline, CDR1 LGHDT and CDR2 YNNKEL (reference sequence). The trim removed 3 bases at V and 9 bases at J, leaving 2 bases unmatched. The CDR3 is 12 amino acids. The CDR3 region has the DNA TGTGCCAGCAGCCAGGGGGGGACTGAGCAGTTCTTC. Translated, it gives CASSQGGTEQFF.

This clonotype was detected many times. This chain uses TRBV18 with TRBJ2-7, with 8 bases identical to TRBD1. Per the germline V gene, CDR1 is KGHSH and CDR2 is LQKENI. V gave up 2 bases and J gave up 4 bases; unmatched junction bases: 1. The CDR3 consists of 13 residues. The CDR3 is CASSPTGGYEQYF. CDR3 bases: TGTGCCAGCTCACCAACAGGGGGGTACGAGCAGTACTTC.

This chain links TRBV6-1 with TRBJ2-1; 14 bases line up with TRBD2. This CDR3 has 19 residues. The germline gives CDR1 MNHNS, CDR2 SASEGT. Trimming at V came to 10 bases and at J to 0 bases, leaving 14 bases not matched to a gene. CDR3 loop: CATTAEGLAGVSSYNEQFF. Here the CDR3 DNA reads TGTGCCACCACCGCGGAGGGACTAGCGGGGGTTAGCTCCTACAATGAGCAGTTCTTC.

This clonotype was observed a few times. One end of the junction fails to match germline, which may point to a read error. This chain joins TRBV6-5 and TRBJ1-2; D is perhaps TRBD1 (6 bases). The CDR3 runs 17 residues. Germline V CDR1 and CDR2: MNHEY, SVGAGI. CDR3 in DNA: TGTGCCAGCAGTTACTCGGAGGGGGAGTATCCTAACTATGGCCACACCTTC. It yields the protein CASSYSEGEYPNYGHTF.

The chain carries TRBV5-1 and TRBJ1-2, with 10 bases matching TRBD1. Germline trimming cut 1 base from V and 7 bases from J; bases unmatched to any gene: 10. The germline V gene encodes CDR1 SGHRS and CDR2 YFSETQ. CDR3 length equals 16 residues. The CDR3 here is CASSLSSSGTGVGYTF. As DNA, the CDR3 is TGCGCCAGCAGCTTGTCTTCATCCGGGACAGGGGTTGGCTACACCTTC.

In this sample, this clonotype turned up a few times. The V gene is TRBV18, the J gene TRBJ2-1; 7 bases are shared with TRBD1. CDR3 length: 16 amino acids. V lost 3 bases and J lost 9; bases outside the gene matches: 14. Looked up from germline, CDR1 is KGHSH and CDR2 is LQKENI. The DNA of the CDR3 is TGTGCCAGCTCACCCCCGGGCCGACAGGGTCGGGGTGAGCAGTTCTTC. It is translated as CASSPPGRQGRGEQFF.

J is TRBJ2-3 and V is TRBV6-1, with 10 bases that match TRBD2. Germline-derived CDR1 and CDR2 are MNHNS and SASEGT. This CDR3 has 16 amino acids. V trimming: 8 bases; J trimming: 6 bases; junction bases outside the gene matches: 14. CDR3 coding DNA: TGTGCCAGCCGACGGAAAGCGGGGGGGCGGGGTGATACGCAGTATTTT. Protein product: CASRRKAGGRGDTQYF.